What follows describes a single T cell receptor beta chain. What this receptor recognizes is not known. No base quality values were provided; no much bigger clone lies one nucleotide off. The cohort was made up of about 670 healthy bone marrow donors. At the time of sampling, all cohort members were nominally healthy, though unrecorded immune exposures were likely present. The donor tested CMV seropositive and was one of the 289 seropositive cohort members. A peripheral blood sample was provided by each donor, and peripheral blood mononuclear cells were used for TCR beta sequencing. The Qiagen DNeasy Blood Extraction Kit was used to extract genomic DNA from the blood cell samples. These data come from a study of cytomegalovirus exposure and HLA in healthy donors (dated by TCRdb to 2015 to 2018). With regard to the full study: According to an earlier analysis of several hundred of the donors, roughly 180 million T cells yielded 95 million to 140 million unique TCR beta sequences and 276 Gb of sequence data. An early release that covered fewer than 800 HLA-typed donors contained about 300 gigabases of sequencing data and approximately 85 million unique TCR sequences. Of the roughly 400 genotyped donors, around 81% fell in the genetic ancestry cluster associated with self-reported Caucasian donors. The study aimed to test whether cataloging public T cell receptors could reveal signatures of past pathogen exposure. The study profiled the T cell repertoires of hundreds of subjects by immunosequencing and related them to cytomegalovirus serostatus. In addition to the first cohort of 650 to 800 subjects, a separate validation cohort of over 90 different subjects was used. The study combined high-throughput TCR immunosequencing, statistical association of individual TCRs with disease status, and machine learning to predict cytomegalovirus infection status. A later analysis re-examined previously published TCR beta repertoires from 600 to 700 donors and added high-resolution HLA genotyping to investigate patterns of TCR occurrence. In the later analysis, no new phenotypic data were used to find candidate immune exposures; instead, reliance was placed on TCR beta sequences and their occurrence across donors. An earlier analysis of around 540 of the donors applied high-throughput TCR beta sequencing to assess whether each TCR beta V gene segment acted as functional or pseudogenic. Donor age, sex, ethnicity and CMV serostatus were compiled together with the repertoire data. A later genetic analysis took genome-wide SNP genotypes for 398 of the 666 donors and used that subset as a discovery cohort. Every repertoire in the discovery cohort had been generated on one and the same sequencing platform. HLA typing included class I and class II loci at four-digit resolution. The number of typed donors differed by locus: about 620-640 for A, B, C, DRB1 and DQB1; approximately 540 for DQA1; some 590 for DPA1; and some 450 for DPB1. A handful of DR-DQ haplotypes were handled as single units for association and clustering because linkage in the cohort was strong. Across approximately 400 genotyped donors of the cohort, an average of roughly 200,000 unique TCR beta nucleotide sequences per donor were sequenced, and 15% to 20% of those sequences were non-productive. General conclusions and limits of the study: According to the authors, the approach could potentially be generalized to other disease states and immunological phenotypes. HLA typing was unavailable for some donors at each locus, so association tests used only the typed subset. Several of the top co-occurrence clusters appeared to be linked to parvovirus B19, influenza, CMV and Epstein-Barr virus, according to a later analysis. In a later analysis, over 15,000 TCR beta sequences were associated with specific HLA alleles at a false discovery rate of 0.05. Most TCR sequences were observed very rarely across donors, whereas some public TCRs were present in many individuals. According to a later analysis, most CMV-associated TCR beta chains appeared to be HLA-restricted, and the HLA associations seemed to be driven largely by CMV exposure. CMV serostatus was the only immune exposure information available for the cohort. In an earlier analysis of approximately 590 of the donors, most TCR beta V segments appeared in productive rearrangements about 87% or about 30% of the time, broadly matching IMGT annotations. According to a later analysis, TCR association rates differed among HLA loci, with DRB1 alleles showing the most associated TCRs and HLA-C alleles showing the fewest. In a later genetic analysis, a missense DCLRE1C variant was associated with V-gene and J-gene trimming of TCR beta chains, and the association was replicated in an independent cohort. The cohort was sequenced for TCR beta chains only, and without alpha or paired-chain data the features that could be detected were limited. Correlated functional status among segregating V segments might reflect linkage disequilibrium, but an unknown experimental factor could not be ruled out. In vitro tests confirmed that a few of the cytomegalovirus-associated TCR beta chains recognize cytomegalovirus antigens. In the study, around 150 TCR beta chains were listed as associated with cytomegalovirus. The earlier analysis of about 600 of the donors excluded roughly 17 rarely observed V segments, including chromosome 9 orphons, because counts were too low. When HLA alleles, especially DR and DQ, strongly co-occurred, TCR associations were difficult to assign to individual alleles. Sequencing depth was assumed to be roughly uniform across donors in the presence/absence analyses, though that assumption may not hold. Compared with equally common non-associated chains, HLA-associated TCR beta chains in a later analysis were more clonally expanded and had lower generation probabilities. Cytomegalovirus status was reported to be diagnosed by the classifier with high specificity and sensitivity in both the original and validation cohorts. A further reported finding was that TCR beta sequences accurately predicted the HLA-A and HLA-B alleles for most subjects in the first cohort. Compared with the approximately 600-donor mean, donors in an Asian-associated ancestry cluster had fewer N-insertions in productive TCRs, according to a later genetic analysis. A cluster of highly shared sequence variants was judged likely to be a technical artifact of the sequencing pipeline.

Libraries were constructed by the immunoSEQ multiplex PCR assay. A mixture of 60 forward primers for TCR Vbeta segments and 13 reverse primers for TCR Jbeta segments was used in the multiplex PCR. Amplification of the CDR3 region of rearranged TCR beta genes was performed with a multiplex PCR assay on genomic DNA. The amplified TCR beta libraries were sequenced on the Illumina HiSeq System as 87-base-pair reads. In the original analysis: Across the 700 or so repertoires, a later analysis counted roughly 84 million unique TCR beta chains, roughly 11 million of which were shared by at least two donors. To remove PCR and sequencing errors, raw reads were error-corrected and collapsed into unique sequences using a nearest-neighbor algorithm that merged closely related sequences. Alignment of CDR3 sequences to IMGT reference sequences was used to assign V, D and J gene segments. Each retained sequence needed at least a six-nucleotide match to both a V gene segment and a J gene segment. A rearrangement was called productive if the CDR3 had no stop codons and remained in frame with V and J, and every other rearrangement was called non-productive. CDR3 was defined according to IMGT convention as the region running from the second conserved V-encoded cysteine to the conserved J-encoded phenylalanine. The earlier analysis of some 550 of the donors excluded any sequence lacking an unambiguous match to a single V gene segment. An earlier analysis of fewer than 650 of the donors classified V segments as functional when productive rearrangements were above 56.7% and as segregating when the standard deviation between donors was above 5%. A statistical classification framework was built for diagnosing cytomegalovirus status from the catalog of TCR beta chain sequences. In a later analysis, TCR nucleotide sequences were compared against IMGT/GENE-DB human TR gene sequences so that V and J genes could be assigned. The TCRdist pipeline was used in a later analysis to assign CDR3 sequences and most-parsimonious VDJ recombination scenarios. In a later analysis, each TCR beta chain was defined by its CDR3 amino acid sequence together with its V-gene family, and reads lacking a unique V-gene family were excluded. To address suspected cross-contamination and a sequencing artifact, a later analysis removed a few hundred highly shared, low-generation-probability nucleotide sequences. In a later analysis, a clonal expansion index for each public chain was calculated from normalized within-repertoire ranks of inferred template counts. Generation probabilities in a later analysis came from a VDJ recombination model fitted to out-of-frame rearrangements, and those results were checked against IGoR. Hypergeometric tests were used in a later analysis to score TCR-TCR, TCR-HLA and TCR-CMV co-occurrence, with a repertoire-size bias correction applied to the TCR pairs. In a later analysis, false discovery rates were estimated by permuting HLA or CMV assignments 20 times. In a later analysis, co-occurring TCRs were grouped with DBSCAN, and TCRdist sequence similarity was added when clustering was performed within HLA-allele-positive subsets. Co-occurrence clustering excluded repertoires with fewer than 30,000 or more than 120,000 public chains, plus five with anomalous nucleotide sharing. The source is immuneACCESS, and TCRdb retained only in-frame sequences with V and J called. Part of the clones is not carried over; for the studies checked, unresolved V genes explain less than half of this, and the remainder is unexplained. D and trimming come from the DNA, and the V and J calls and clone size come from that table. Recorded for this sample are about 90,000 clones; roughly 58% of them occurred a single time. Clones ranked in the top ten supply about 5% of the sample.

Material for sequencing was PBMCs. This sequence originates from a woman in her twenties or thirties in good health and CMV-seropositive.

CDR3 sequence: CASRTDRVPHGYTF. The nucleotide sequence reads as follows: TGTGCCAGCAGGACAGACAGGGTACCTCATGGCTACACCTTC. The chain was built from TRBV6-6 and TRBJ1-2, with TRBD1 identical over 7 junction bases. Its CDR3 holds 14 amino acids, cysteine through phenylalanine. Only the CDR3 part of the read is kept: 42 bases, read in frame from the first base. Compared with germline, V lacks 6 bases and J lacks 6 bases; bases without a gene match: 10. CDR1 and CDR2 are read off the germline V gene (reference sequence) as MNHNY and SVGAGI.